The 22 T cell receptor beta chains below were found in one sample sequenced in a study of technical replicates of blood from a few donors. Sequencing was performed with immunoSEQ multiplex PCR; in TCRdb, only in-frame clones are kept and a portion is missing. The table records more than 75,000 clones, around 93% of them present only once. Sequenced input: T cells isolated from PBMCs. These receptors all stem from a human donor in good health.

The V call is TRBV30, the J call TRBJ2-7; 7 bases fit TRBD1. Germline CDR1 is GTSNPN and CDR2 is SVGIG (reference sequence). The CDR3 totals 15 residues. V trimming: 4 bases; J trimming: 0 bases; junction bases outside the gene matches: 9. The CDR3 here is CAWNREQGSSYEQYF. CDR3 bases: TGTGCCTGGAACCGGGAACAGGGGTCCTCCTACGAGCAGTACTTC.

The chain employs TRBV4-1 and TRBJ2-3; D is undetermined. Germline assignment: CDR1 MGHRA and CDR2 YSYEKL. The CDR3 contains 14 residues. With 1 base removed from V and 4 bases from J, the gap between germline ends came to 9 bases. This CDR3 is CASSQAPSADTQYF. Written as DNA, the CDR3 is TGCGCCAGCAGCCAAGCCCCTAGTGCAGATACGCAGTATTTT.

The chain uses TRBV5-6 and TRBJ2-1; D is perhaps TRBD2 (5 bases). CDR3 length: 17 residues. Germline V gives CDR1 SGHDT, CDR2 YYEEEE. V lost 1 base to trimming and J lost 0 bases, with 14 bases between them. CDR3 in DNA: TGTGCCAGCAGCTTGCTCCTCGGACTTAGCTCCTACAATGAGCAGTTCTTC. Translation: CASSLLLGLSSYNEQFF.

The rearrangement joins TRBV5-4 to TRBJ2-7; 8 positions agree with TRBD1. The V gene end was trimmed by 3 bases and the J gene end by 6 bases; junction bases not matched to a gene: 8. Per germline, CDR1 SGHNT and CDR2 YYREEE (reference sequence). The CDR3 extends over 14 amino acids. CDR3 bases: TGTGCCAGCAGCTCAAACAGGGGGGCGGCCGAGCAGTACTTC. It encodes CASSSNRGAAEQYF.

V and J are TRBV7-2 and TRBJ1-1; D unresolved. Germline V gives CDR1 SGHTA, CDR2 FQGNSA. V was shortened by 2 bases and J by 7 bases, with 14 bases between the two germline ends. CDR3 length: 14 amino acids. The CDR3 DNA is TGTGCCAGCAGCTTACAGCCGGGGTCGGGTGAAGCTTTCTTT. This gives the protein CASSLQPGSGEAFF.

This sequence joins TRBV11-3 and TRBJ2-1, with D perhaps matching TRBD1 (6 bases). The germline V and J ends were trimmed by 2 bases and 9 bases, with 8 bases remaining between them. The CDR3 has 12 residues. Germline CDR1 is SGHNT and CDR2 is YENEEA. In nucleotides, the CDR3 is TGTGCCAGCAGCTTAAGGGGGACTGAGCAGTTCTTC. It yields the protein CASSLRGTEQFF. Looking up the rest from reference TRBV11-3 and TRBJ2-1 gives the full variable domain: EAGVVQSPRYKIIEKKQPVAFWCNPISGHNTLYWYLQNLGQGPELLIRYENEEAVDDSQLPKDRFSAERLKGVDSTLKIQPAELGDSAVYLCASSLRGTEQFFGPGTRLTVL.

The chain is built from TRBV4-2 and TRBJ2-7, with TRBD2 matching over 7 bases. In germline, CDR1 is LGHNA, CDR2 YNFKEQ. V lost 0 bases, J lost 1 base, and 9 bases stayed unmatched. CDR3 size: 17 residues. The CDR3 DNA reads TGTGCCAGCAGCCAAGATGGTGGTCTAGCGGTATCCTACGAGCAGTACTTC. Protein: CASSQDGGLAVSYEQYF.

The V and J genes are TRBV6-6 and TRBJ2-3; 7 bases agree with TRBD1. Germline loops: CDR1 MNHNY, CDR2 SVGAGI (reference sequence). The CDR3 totals 14 residues. The V segment lost 7 bases and the J segment 4 bases; nucleotides outside the gene matches: 8. The CDR3 DNA follows: TGTGCCAGCACCCTACAGGGGCAATCAGATACGCAGTATTTT. It is translated as CASTLQGQSDTQYF.

This sequence joins TRBV4-1 and TRBJ1-4; no clear D gene. The CDR3 sequence is 16 residues long. With 0 bases removed from V and 7 bases from J, the gap between germline ends came to 15 bases. Germline V lookup: CDR1 MGHRA, CDR2 YSYEKL. This CDR3 is CASSQDLPSRGEKLFF. CDR3 in DNA: TGCGCCAGCAGCCAAGACCTGCCCAGTCGGGGTGAAAAACTGTTTTTT.

V usage is TRBV10-3 and J usage is TRBJ1-2; TRBD1 might be the D (5 bases). The CDR3 runs to 14 residues. CDR1 ENHRY and CDR2 SYGVKD come from the germline V gene. V was pared by 2 bases and J by 6 bases, with 13 bases between. The CDR3 nucleotides read TGTGCCATCAGTGAGATTGGGGTAGGGGATGGCTACACCTTC. Amino acid sequence: CAISEIGVGDGYTF.

The chain carries TRBV9 and TRBJ2-3, with 16 bases lining up with TRBD2. After removal of 3 bases from V and 5 bases from J, the junction contained 15 bases not matched to a gene. The CDR3 is 20 amino acids. Germline assignment: CDR1 SGDLS and CDR2 YYNGEE. CDR3 sequence (DNA): TGTGCCAGCAGCGCATCCCCCGGGACTAGCGGGGGGGCGTTCTTAGATACGCAGTATTTT. Translation: CASSASPGTSGGAFLDTQYF.

This clone was counted once. The V and J genes are TRBV7-6 and TRBJ2-1; tentative D call: TRBD2 (5 bases). The V and J ends lost 5 bases and 10 bases respectively, with 9 bases between them. The CDR3 extends over 11 amino acids. Germline values: CDR1 SGHVS, CDR2 FNYEAQ. DNA for the CDR3: TGTGCCAGCAGCCTCGAGCGGGAGCAGTTCTTC. The encoded protein is CASSLEREQFF.

The V and J genes are TRBV28 and TRBJ2-7; 8 nucleotides agree with TRBD1. CDR3 length: 12 residues. Germline V gene lookup returns CDR1 MDHEN and CDR2 SYDVKM. J gave up 6 bases and V 6 bases, and 4 bases lay outside the gene matches. The DNA for the CDR3 is TGTGCCAGCAGCCTCGGACAGGGCGAGCAGTACTTC. This codes for CASSLGQGEQYF.

The chain is built from TRBV19 and TRBJ2-7; 7 nucleotides line up with TRBD1. The CDR3 is 15 amino acids. The V segment lost 2 bases and the J segment 1 base; nucleotides outside the gene matches: 5. The V gene's germline CDR1 is LNHDA and CDR2 SQIVND (reference sequence). The CDR3 spells CASSIRDRVSYEQYF. The CDR3 DNA is TGTGCCAGTAGTATACGAGACAGGGTGTCCTACGAGCAGTACTTC.

V gene TRBV4-1 combines with J gene TRBJ2-7; 12 bases align to TRBD2. This CDR3 is built from 15 residues. The germline CDR1 and CDR2 sequences are MGHRA and YSYEKL. J lost 3 bases, V lost 6 bases, and 6 bases had no gene match. The CDR3 loop is CASSPRLAGDYEQYF. The CDR3 DNA reads as TGCGCCAGCAGTCCTAGACTAGCGGGGGACTACGAGCAGTACTTC.

The chain uses TRBV7-9 and TRBJ2-7; the D is unclear. Trimming stripped 5 bases from V and 5 bases from J, with 13 bases between. The CDR3 sequence is 13 residues long. Germline CDR1 SEHNR, CDR2 FQNEAQ (reference sequence). CDR3 residues: CASSQVINNEQYF. In DNA, the CDR3 is TGTGCCAGCAGCCAGGTGATTAATAACGAGCAGTACTTC.

The rearrangement joins TRBV28 to TRBJ1-2; 8 positions match TRBD1. The CDR3 is made up of 14 amino acids. Trimming at V came to 4 bases and at J to 4 bases, leaving 5 bases not matched to a gene. In germline, CDR1 is MDHEN, CDR2 SYDVKM. The CDR3 nucleotides read TGTGCCAGCAGTTCCCCGACAGGGGTCTATGGCTACACCTTC. Amino acid sequence: CASSSPTGVYGYTF.

V gene TRBV19 combines with J gene TRBJ2-2; 8 positions match TRBD2. CDR1 and CDR2 from the germline V gene are LNHDA and SQIVND (reference sequence). Unmatched junction bases numbered 7, after V lost 5 bases and J lost 5 bases. The CDR3 spans 15 residues. CDR3 amino acids: CASSVLGGGTGELFF. CDR3 bases: TGTGCCAGTAGTGTCCTCGGGGGGGGGACCGGGGAGCTGTTTTTT.

In this sample, this clone turned up once. The chain carries TRBV11-3 and TRBJ2-2, with D unresolved. The CDR3 totals 19 residues. V was pared by 0 bases and J by 3 bases, with 20 bases between. Per the germline V gene, CDR1 is SGHNT and CDR2 is YENEEA. The CDR3 DNA is TGTGCCAGCAGCTTAGAAAGATTAATAGGCCCCCAGGACACCGGGGAGCTGTTTTTT. Translation gives CASSLERLIGPQDTGELFF.

V usage is TRBV7-5 and J usage is TRBJ2-1; TRBD2, the table's D call, lacks a check against the DNA. TRBV7-5 is an annotated pseudogene. The CDR3 contains 19 residues. DNA of the CDR3: TGTGTCAGAAGCTTACACCTCTCTAGCGGGAGAAGCTCCTACAATGAGCAGTTCTTC. Translating it yields CVRSLHLSSGRSSYNEQFF.

V usage is TRBV10-1 and J usage is TRBJ2-4, with TRBD2 identical over 7 bases. CDR1 and CDR2 from the germline V gene are WNHNN and SYGVQD (reference sequence). This CDR3 has 16 amino acids. V lost 2 bases and J lost 0; bases outside the gene matches: 4. The CDR3 nucleotides are TGCGCCAGCAGTGAGGGGTCGGGAGGAGCCAAAAACATTCAGTACTTC. Protein sequence: CASSEGSGGAKNIQYF.

The chain couples TRBV12-5 to TRBJ2-7, with TRBD1 as a possible D gene (5 bases). From germline, CDR1 is LGHNT and CDR2 FRNRAP. Trimming pared 3 bases from V and 2 bases from J, leaving 20 bases between. The CDR3 runs 17 residues. DNA for the CDR3: TGTGCTAGTGGTTTTCATCTAATTCGACAGCCCGCCTACGAGCAGTACTTC. This gives the protein CASGFHLIRQPAYEQYF.